The rows below give T cell receptor beta chains drawn from one sample of a study of identical twins. TCRdb reprocessed the 5' RACE reads via MiXCR and lists one record per CDR3 protein. Of 500,000 to 650,000 distinct CDR3 sequences in the sample, roughly 7.1% are singletons; the top ten hold about 1.6%. This sample was shared with a second study, whose subject was yellow fever vaccine responses in identical twins.

Sequenced sample: PBMCs. These receptors came from a young woman in good health. Both conserved end residues are part of each CDR3. Fields, in order: clone size, J gene, V gene, D gene, CDR3 protein, CDR3 DNA. The D gene is left open where the match is weak. Part of the rows lack a size; the others show once, few, many or a class for expanded clones.

>few|TRBJ2-5|TRBV6-5|-
CASSSEGGTQYF
TGTGCCAGCAGTTCCGAAGGGGGGACCCAGTACTTC
>-|TRBJ2-7|TRBV15|-
CATSRDSREQYF
TGTGCCACCAGCAGAGATTCAAGGGAGCAGTACTTC
>few|TRBJ2-2|TRBV6-1|TRBD1
CASSGQGVSGELFF
TGTGCCAGCAGCGGACAGGGGGTCTCCGGGGAGCTGTTTTTT
>many|TRBJ2-5|TRBV5-1|TRBD2
CASSSVAGGRLGETQYF
TGCGCCAGCAGCAGCGTAGCGGGGGGGCGTTTAGGAGAGACCCAGTACTTC
>-|TRBJ2-2|TRBV27|-
CASSLLRRPNTGELFF
TGTGCCAGCAGTTTGCTGCGACGCCCGAACACCGGGGAGCTGTTTTTT
>many|TRBJ1-1|TRBV14|-
CASSRLGGTTEAFF
TGTGCCAGCAGCCGCCTGGGGGGTACGACTGAAGCTTTCTTT
>few|TRBJ2-1|TRBV2|-
CASSYQRLEEGFF
TGTGCCAGCAGTTACCAACGACTAGAAGAAGGGTTCTTC
>few|TRBJ2-2|TRBV28|-
CASYLRGGGTGELFF
TGTGCCAGCTACCTGAGGGGGGGAGGAACCGGGGAGCTGTTTTTT
>-|TRBJ2-5|TRBV29-1|-
CSVQPRETQYF
TGCAGCGTCCAGCCGCGAGAGACCCAGTACTTC
>many|TRBJ1-3|TRBV7-9|TRBD1
CASSVGQGHSGNTIYF
TGTGCCAGCAGCGTGGGACAGGGGCACTCTGGAAACACCATATATTTT
>many|TRBJ1-2|TRBV12-3/TRBV12-4|-
CASSYDSYGYTF
TGTGCCAGCAGTTATGACAGCTATGGCTACACCTTC
>few|TRBJ2-6|TRBV5-5|-
CASRGGPGANVLTF
TGTGCCAGCCGGGGCGGCCCTGGGGCCAACGTCCTGACTTTC
>-|TRBJ1-1|TRBV5-1|TRBD1
CASSLAGTELNTEAFF
TGCGCCAGCAGCTTGGCCGGGACAGAATTGAACACTGAAGCTTTCTTT
>-|TRBJ2-2|TRBV20-1|TRBD2
CSARVLAGGELFF
TGCAGTGCTAGAGTACTAGCGGGCGGGGAGCTGTTTTTT
>few|TRBJ2-1|TRBV20-1|-
CSAIVGNEQFF
TGCAGTGCCATAGTTGGCAATGAGCAGTTCTTC
>-|TRBJ2-5|TRBV7-6|-
CASSLGGSGRETQYF
TGTGCCAGCAGCTTAGGAGGTAGTGGGAGAGAGACCCAGTACTTC
>-|TRBJ2-7|TRBV18|-
CASSSRQDEQYF
TGTGCCAGCTCATCTCGTCAGGACGAGCAGTACTTC
>many|TRBJ2-5|TRBV21-1|-
CASNHDRGTTTWQETQYF
TGTGCCAGCAACCATGACAGGGGTACGACTACGTGGCAAGAGACCCAGTACTTC
>once|TRBJ2-2|TRBV20-1|-
CSARDSGELFF
TGCAGTGCTAGAGATTCCGGGGAGCTGTTTTTT
>-|TRBJ2-7|TRBV3-1|TRBD2
CASSQTTSGSSYEQYF
TGTGCCAGCAGCCAGACAACTAGCGGAAGCTCCTACGAGCAGTACTTC
>many|TRBJ1-4|TRBV11-2|TRBD1
CASSLARGQGDEKLFF
TGTGCCAGCAGCTTAGCAAGGGGACAGGGGGATGAAAAACTGTTTTTT
>-|TRBJ2-5|TRBV5-1|-
CASRPGASGETQYF
TGCGCCAGCAGACCGGGGGCTTCGGGCGAGACCCAGTACTTC
>few|TRBJ2-1|TRBV7-8|TRBD2
CASSLARPGEGEQFF
TGTGCCAGCAGCTTAGCAAGGCCGGGGGAGGGTGAGCAGTTCTTC
>many|TRBJ1-1|TRBV6-1|-
CASSLKGVGEAFF
TGTGCCAGCAGTCTAAAGGGGGTGGGGGAAGCTTTCTTT
>many|TRBJ2-3|TRBV7-9|TRBD2
CASSLGTSGVLTDTQYF
TGTGCCAGCAGCCTGGGGACTAGCGGGGTCCTCACAGATACGCAGTATTTT
>many|TRBJ2-1|TRBV7-2|-
CASSSVGSYNEQFF
TGTGCCAGCAGCTCGGTGGGCTCCTACAATGAGCAGTTCTTC
>many|TRBJ1-2|TRBV9|-
CASSVDTNYGYTF
TGTGCCAGCAGCGTAGACACTAACTATGGCTACACCTTC